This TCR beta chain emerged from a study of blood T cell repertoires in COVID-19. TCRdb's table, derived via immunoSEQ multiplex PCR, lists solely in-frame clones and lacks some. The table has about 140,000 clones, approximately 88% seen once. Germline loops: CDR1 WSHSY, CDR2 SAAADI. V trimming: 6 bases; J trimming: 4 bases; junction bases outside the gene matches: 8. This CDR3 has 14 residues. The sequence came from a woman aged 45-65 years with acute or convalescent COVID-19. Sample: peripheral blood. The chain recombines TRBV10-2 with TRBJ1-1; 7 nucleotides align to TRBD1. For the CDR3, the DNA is TGCGCCAGCAGGGAGACAGGGCGCGCCACTGAAGCTTTCTTT. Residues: CASRETGRATEAFF.